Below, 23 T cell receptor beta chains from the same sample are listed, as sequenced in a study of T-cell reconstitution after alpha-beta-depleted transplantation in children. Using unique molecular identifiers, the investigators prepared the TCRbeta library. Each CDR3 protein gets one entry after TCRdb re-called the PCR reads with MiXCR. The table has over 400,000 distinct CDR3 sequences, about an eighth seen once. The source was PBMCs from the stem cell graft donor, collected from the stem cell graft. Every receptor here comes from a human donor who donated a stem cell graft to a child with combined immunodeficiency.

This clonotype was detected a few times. The CDR3 DNA is TGTGCCAGCAGTTTAGCGCCCCGGGGGGAGACTGAAGCTTTCTTT. It translates to CASSLAPRGETEAFF. V is TRBV12-3 or TRBV12-4 and J is TRBJ1-1; possible D gene TRBD1, 5 bases. The length of the CDR3 is 15 residues. V gave up 0 bases and J gave up 5 bases, with 13 bases separating them.

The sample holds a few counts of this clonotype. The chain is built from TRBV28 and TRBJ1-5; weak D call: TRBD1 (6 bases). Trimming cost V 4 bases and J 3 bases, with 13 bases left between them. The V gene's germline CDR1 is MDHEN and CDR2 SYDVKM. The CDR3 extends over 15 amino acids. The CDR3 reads CASSWRGGYNQPQHF. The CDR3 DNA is TGTGCCAGCAGTTGGAGGGGGGGCTACAATCAGCCCCAGCATTTT.

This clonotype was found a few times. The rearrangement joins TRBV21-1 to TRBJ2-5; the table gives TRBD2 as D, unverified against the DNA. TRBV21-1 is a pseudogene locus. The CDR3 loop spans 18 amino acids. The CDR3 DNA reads TGTGCCCCCACCCAGTGTGGACGAGAGCGGGAGGTACAAGAGACCCAGTACTTC. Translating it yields CAPTQCGREREVQETQYF.

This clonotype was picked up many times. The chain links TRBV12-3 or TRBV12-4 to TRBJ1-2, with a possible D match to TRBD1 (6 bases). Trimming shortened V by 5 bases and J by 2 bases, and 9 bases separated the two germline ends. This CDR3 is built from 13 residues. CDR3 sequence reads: CASSNRENYGYTF. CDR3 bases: TGTGCCAGCAGTAACAGGGAGAACTATGGCTACACCTTC.

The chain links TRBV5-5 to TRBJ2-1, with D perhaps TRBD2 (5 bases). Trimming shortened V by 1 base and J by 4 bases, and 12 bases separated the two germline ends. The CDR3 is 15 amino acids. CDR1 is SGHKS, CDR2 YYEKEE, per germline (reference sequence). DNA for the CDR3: TGTGCCAGCAGCTTGTTTCTAGCTGAATACAATGAGCAGTTCTTC. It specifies CASSLFLAEYNEQFF.

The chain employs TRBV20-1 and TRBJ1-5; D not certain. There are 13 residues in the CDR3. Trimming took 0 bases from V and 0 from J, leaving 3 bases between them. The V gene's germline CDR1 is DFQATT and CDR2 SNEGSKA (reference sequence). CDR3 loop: CSARDYSNQPQHF. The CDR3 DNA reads TGCAGTGCTAGAGACTATAGCAATCAGCCCCAGCATTTT.

The CDR3, as DNA: TGCCCCCCCCCCCGGACTATCTCTGGGGCCAACGTCCTGACTTTC. Its protein product is CPPPRTISGANVLTF. V and J are TRBV20-1 and TRBJ2-6, with D possibly TRBD2 on 6 matching bases. Germline V lookup: CDR1 DFQATT, CDR2 SNEGSKA (reference sequence). The CDR3 extends over 15 amino acids.

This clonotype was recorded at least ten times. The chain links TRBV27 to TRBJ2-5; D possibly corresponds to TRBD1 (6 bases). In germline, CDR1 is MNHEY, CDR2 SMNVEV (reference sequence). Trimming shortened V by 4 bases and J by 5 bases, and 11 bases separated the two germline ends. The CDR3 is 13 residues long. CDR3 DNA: TGTGCCAGCAGTTGGACAGTAGGGGAGACCCAGTACTTC. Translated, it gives CASSWTVGETQYF.

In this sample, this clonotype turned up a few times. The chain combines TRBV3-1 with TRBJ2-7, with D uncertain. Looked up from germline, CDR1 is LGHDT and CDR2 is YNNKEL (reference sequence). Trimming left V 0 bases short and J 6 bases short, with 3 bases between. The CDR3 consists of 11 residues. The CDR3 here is CASSQESEQYF. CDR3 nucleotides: TGTGCCAGCAGCCAAGAAAGCGAGCAGTACTTC.

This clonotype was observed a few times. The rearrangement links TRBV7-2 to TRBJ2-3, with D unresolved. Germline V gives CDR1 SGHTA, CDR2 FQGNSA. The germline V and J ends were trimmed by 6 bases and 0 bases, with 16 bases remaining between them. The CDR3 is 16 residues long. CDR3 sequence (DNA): TGTGCCAGCAGTCAAGGACCCGAGGATAGCACAGATACGCAGTATTTT. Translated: CASSQGPEDSTDTQYF.

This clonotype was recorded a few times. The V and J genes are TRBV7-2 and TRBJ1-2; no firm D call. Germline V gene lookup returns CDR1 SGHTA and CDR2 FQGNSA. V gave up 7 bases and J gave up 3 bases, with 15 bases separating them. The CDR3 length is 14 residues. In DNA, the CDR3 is TGTGCCAGCACCTTGGGTGGAGGAGACTATGGCTACACCTTC. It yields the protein CASTLGGGDYGYTF.

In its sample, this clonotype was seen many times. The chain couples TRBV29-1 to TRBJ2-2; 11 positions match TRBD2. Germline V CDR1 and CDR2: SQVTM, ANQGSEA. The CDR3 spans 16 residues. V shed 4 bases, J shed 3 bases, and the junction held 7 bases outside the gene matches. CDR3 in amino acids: CSVGWVLAGDTGELFF. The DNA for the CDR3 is TGCAGCGTTGGGTGGGTACTAGCGGGAGACACCGGGGAGCTGTTTTTT.

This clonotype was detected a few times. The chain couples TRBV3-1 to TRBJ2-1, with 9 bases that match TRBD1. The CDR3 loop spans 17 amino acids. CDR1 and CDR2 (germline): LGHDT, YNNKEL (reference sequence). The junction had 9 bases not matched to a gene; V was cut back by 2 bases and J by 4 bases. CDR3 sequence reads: CASSQKGGQGYYNEQFF. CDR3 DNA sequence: TGTGCCAGCAGCCAAAAAGGGGGACAGGGTTATTACAATGAGCAGTTCTTC.

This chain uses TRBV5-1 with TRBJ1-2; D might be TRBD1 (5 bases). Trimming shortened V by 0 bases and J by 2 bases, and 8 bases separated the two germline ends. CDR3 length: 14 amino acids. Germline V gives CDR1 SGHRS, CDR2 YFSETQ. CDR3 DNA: TGCGCCAGCAGCTTGGACGACAGCAACTATGGCTACACCTTC. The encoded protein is CASSLDDSNYGYTF. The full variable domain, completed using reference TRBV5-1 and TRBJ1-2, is KAGVTQTPRYLIKTRGQQVTLSCSPISGHRSVSWYQQTPGQGLQFLFEYFSETQRNKGNFPGRFSGRQFSNSRSEMNVSTLELGDSALYLCASSLDDSNYGYTFGSGTRLTVV.

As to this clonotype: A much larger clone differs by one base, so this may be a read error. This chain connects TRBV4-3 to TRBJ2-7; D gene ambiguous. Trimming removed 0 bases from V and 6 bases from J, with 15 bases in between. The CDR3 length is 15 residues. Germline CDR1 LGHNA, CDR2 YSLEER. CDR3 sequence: CASSQDIVDLSEQYF. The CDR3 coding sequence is TGCGCCAGCAGCCAAGATATAGTAGATCTTAGCGAGCAGTACTTC.

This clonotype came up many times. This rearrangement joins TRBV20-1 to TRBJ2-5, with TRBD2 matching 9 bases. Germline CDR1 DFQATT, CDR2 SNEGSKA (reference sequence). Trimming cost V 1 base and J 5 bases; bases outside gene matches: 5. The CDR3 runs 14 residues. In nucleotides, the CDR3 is TGCAGTGCTAGAGTAGCGGGAGAGCGGGAGACCCAGTACTTC. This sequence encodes CSARVAGERETQYF.

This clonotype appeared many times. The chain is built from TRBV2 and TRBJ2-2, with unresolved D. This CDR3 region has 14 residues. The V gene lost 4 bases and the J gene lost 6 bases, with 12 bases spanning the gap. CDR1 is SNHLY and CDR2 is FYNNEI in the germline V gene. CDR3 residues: CASSVGSAPGELFF. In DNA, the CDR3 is TGTGCCAGCAGTGTAGGAAGCGCCCCCGGGGAGCTGTTTTTT.

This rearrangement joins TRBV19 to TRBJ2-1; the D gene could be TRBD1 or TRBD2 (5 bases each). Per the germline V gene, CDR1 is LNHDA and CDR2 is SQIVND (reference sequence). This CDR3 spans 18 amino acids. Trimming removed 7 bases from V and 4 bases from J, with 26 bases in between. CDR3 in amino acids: CASTLTPPYGGEYNEQFF. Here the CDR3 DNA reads TGTGCCAGTACCCTCACCCCCCCTTATGGGGGAGAGTACAATGAGCAGTTCTTC.

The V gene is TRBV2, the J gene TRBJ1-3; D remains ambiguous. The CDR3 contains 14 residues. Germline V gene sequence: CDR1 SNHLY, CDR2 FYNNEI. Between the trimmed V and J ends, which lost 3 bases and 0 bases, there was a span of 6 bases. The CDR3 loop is CASSDQSSGNTIYF. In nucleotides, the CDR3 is TGTGCCAGCAGTGATCAGAGCTCTGGAAACACCATATATTTT.

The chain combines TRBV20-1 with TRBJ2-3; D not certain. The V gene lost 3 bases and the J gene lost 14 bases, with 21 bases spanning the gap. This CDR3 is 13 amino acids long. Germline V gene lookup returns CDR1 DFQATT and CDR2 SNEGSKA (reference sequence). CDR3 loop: CSAREQPNGRLYF. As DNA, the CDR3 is TGCAGTGCTAGGGAACAACCCAACGGCCGTCTGTATTTT.

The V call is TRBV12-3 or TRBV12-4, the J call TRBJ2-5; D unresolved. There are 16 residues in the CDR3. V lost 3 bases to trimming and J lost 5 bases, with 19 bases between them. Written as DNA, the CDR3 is TGTGCCAGCAGTTTCAAGGTCGGATCTGGGCAGGAGACCCAGTACTTC. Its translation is CASSFKVGSGQETQYF.

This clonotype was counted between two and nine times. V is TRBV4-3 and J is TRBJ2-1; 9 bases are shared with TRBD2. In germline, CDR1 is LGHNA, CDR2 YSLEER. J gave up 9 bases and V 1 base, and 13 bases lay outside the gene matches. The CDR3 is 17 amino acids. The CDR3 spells CASSQGFGGGAFVEQFF. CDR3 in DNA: TGCGCCAGCAGCCAAGGTTTCGGCGGGGGGGCCTTTGTTGAGCAGTTCTTC.

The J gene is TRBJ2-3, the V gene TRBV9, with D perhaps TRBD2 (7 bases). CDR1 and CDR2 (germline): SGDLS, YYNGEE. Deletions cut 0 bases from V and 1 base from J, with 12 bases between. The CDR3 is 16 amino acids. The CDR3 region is CASSVVWGGRTDTQYF. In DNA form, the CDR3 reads TGTGCCAGCAGCGTAGTTTGGGGGGGGCGCACAGATACGCAGTATTTT.